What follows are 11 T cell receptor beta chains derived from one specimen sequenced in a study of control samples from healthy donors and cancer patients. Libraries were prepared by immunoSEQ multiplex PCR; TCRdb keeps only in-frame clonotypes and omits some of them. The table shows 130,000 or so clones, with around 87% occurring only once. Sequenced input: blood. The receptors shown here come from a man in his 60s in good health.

CDR3 DNA: TGTGCCACGACGGGGACAGGGGGCTGGGATACGCAGTATTTT. This codes for CATTGTGGWDTQYF. The chain joins TRBV28 to TRBJ2-3, with TRBD1 identical over 12 bases. V gave up 10 bases and J gave up 6 bases; unmatched junction bases: 8. The CDR3 is 14 amino acids. The germline CDR1 and CDR2 sequences are MDHEN and SYDVKM.

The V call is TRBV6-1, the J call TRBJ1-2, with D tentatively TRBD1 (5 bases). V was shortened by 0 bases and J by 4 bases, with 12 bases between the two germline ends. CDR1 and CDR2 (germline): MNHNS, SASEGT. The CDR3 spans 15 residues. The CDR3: CASSEAASGSYGYTF. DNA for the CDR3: TGTGCCAGCAGTGAAGCTGCATCAGGGAGCTATGGCTACACCTTC.

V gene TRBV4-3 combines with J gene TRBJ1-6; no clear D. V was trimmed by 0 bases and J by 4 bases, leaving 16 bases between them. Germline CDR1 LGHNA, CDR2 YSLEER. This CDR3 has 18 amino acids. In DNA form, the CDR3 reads TGCGCCAGCAGCCAAGATGAATCGGGATTCTTTTATAATTCACCCCTCCACTTT. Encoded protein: CASSQDESGFFYNSPLHF.

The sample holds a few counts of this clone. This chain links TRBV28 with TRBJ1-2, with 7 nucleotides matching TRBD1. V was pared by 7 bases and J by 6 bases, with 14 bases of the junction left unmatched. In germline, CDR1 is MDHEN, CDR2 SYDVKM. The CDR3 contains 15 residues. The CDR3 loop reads CASINAGTVGHGYTF. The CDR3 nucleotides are TGTGCCAGCATCAACGCCGGGACAGTAGGCCATGGCTACACCTTC.

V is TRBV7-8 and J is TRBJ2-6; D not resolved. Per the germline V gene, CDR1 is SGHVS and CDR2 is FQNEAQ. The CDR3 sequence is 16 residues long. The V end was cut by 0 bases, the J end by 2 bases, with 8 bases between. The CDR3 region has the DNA TGTGCCAGCAGCTTAGCGGATAGGGCTGGGGCCAACGTCCTGACTTTC. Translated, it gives CASSLADRAGANVLTF.

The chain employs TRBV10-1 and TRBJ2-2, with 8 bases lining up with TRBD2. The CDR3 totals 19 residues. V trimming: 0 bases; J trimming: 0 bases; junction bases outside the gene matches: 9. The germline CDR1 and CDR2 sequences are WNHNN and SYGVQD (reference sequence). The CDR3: CASSESLVAGTTNTGELFF. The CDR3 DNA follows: TGCGCCAGCAGTGAGTCGTTGGTAGCGGGGACCACGAACACCGGGGAGCTGTTTTTT.

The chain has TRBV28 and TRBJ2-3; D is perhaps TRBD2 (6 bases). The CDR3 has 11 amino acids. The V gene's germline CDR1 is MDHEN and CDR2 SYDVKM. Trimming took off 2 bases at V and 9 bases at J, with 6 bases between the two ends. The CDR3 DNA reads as TGTGCCAGCAGTTTACGGGGGACGCAGTATTTT. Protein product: CASSLRGTQYF.

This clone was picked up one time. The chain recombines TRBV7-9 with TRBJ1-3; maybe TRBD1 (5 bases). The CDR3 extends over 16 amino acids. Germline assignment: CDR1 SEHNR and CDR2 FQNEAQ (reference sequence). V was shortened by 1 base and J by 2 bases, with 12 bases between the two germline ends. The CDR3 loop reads CASSLDTGATGNTIYF. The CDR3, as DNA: TGTGCCAGCAGCTTAGACACAGGTGCTACTGGAAACACCATATATTTT. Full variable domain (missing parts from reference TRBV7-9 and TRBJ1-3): DTGVSQNPRHKITKRGQNVTFRCDPISEHNRLYWYRQTLGQGPEFLTYFQNEAQLEKSRLLSDRFSAERPKGSFSTLEIQRTEQGDSAMYLCASSLDTGATGNTIYFGEGSWLTVV.

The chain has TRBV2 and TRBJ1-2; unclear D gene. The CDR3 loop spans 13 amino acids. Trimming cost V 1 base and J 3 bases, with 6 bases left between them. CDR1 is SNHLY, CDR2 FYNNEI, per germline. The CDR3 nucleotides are TGTGCCAGCAGTGAAGAGACGGACTATGGCTACACCTTC. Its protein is CASSEETDYGYTF.

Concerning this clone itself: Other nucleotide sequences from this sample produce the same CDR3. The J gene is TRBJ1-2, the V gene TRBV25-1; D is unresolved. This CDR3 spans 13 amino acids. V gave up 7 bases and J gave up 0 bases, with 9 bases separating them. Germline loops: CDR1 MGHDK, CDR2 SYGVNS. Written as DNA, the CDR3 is TGTGCCAGCACTCCCGGGGCTAACTATGGCTACACCTTC. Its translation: CASTPGANYGYTF.

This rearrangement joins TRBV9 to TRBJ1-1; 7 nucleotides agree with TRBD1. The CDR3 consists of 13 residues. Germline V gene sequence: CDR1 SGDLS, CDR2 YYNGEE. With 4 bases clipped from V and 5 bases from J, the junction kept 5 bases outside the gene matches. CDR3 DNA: TGTGCCAGCAGCCAGACGACAGGGACTGAAGCTTTCTTT. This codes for CASSQTTGTEAFF.